The 21 T cell receptor beta chains below were found in one sample sequenced in a study of OX40 agonist ivuxolimab in advanced cancers. The method was immunoSEQ multiplex PCR; TCRdb's version includes in-frame clones alone and lacks a portion of them. The profile shows around 59,000 clones, approximately 86% of them singletons. Sequenced material: CD4+ or CD8+ T cells sorted from blood, taken in a trial of the OX40 agonist ivuxolimab. Receptors originate from an adult with an advanced solid tumor such as melanoma, head and neck, liver or kidney cancer.

DNA for the CDR3: TGTGCCACCAGCAGAGATGTATGGGACACAGATACGCAGTATTTT. Translating gives CATSRDVWDTDTQYF. The chain recombines TRBV15 with TRBJ2-3; D is uncertain. Trimming took 0 bases from V and 2 from J, leaving 9 bases between them. Germline CDR1 is LNHNV and CDR2 is YYDKDF (reference sequence). This CDR3 spans 15 amino acids.

The chain couples TRBV28 to TRBJ2-7; maybe TRBD2 (6 bases). Germline loops: CDR1 MDHEN, CDR2 SYDVKM. The CDR3 is made up of 15 amino acids. V dropped 2 bases and J dropped 1 base, with 12 bases sitting between them. Written as DNA, the CDR3 is TGTGCCAGCAGTTTACCCTGGGCGGGGTCCTACGAGCAGTACTTC. It yields the protein CASSLPWAGSYEQYF.

This chain links TRBV5-1 with TRBJ2-6, with no clear D. The CDR3 contains 15 residues. Germline values: CDR1 SGHRS, CDR2 YFSETQ. The germline V and J ends were trimmed by 2 bases and 0 bases, with 6 bases remaining between them. CDR3 DNA: TGCGCCAGCAGCTTAGGCCCCTCTGGGGCCAACGTCCTGACTTTC. Translation: CASSLGPSGANVLTF. The full variable domain, with the rest looked up from reference TRBV5-1 and TRBJ2-6, is KAGVTQTPRYLIKTRGQQVTLSCSPISGHRSVSWYQQTPGQGLQFLFEYFSETQRNKGNFPGRFSGRQFSNSRSEMNVSTLELGDSALYLCASSLGPSGANVLTFGAGSRLTVL.

This clone was recorded once. J is TRBJ1-2 and V is TRBV5-3, with D uncertain. TRBV5-3 is noted as an ORF with a role that remains uncertain. V gave up 0 bases and J gave up 5 bases, with 23 bases separating them. The CDR3 runs to 18 residues. The CDR3 region is CARSLVSNRAHPGYGYTF. The CDR3, as DNA: TGTGCCAGAAGCTTGGTGTCCAACAGAGCCCACCCGGGATATGGCTACACCTTC.

The gene calls are TRBV10-2 and TRBJ2-1; D might be TRBD1 (6 bases). The CDR3 contains 16 residues. The V end lost 2 bases, the J end lost 0 bases, and 11 bases lay between the germline ends. From germline, CDR1 is WSHSY and CDR2 SAAADI. The CDR3 coding sequence is TGCGCCAGCAGTGAGAGAAGGGACACCTCCTACAATGAGCAGTTCTTC. This translates into CASSERRDTSYNEQFF.

The chain links TRBV10-3 to TRBJ2-2; D might be TRBD1 (6 bases). V was pared by 9 bases and J by 3 bases, with 11 bases between. Per germline, CDR1 ENHRY and CDR2 SYGVKD. The CDR3 length is 13 residues. CDR3 nucleotide sequence: TGTGCCATTAAACGGACAGACACCGGGGAGCTGTTTTTT. Translating gives CAIKRTDTGELFF.

In its sample, this clone was seen once. The chain is built from TRBV7-2 and TRBJ1-4; D might be TRBD1 (5 bases). CDR3 size: 13 residues. V was clipped by 5 bases and J by 8 bases, with 12 bases between them. Germline assignment: CDR1 SGHTA and CDR2 FQGNSA. The CDR3 region is CASSPGVGEKLFF. CDR3 bases: TGTGCCAGCAGCCCGGGGGTAGGAGAAAAACTGTTTTTT.

This chain joins TRBV28 and TRBJ2-1; either TRBD1 or TRBD2 may fit D (5 bases each). Germline values: CDR1 MDHEN, CDR2 SYDVKM. This CDR3 is built from 18 residues. V was shortened by 7 bases and J by 0 bases, with 22 bases between the two germline ends. CDR3 sequence: CASKEGRGSSYSYNEQFF. The DNA of the CDR3 is TGTGCCAGCAAAGAGGGTCGGGGCAGTTCATACTCCTACAATGAGCAGTTCTTC.

The V gene is TRBV2, the J gene TRBJ2-3; 12 bases map to TRBD2. CDR1 is SNHLY, CDR2 FYNNEI, per germline. This CDR3 contains 15 residues. The trim removed 7 bases at V and 4 bases at J, leaving 6 bases unmatched. The CDR3 region is CASNRLAGAADTQYF. The DNA of the CDR3 is TGTGCCAGCAATCGACTAGCGGGAGCGGCAGATACGCAGTATTTT.

J is TRBJ2-7 and V is TRBV7-2; 7 bases are a match to TRBD2. The V gene end was trimmed by 3 bases and the J gene end by 1 base; junction bases not matched to a gene: 6. The CDR3 spans 15 residues. Germline values: CDR1 SGHTA, CDR2 FQGNSA. This CDR3 reads CASSFPGGSSYEQYF. For the CDR3, the DNA is TGTGCCAGCAGCTTCCCGGGCGGGAGTTCCTACGAGCAGTACTTC.

The J gene is TRBJ2-7, the V gene TRBV5-1, with 8 bases identical to TRBD1. The CDR3 runs to 15 residues. The V gene's germline CDR1 is SGHRS and CDR2 YFSETQ. With 4 bases clipped from V and 5 bases from J, the junction kept 11 bases outside the gene matches. The CDR3 DNA reads TGCGCCAGCAGCCTTCAGGGACAGGTTTCCAACGAGCAGTACTTC. This encodes CASSLQGQVSNEQYF.

The J gene is TRBJ1-5, the V gene TRBV27; D might be TRBD1 (5 bases). Trimming took off 3 bases at V and 4 bases at J, with 13 bases between the two ends. The CDR3 has 15 residues. Looked up from germline, CDR1 is MNHEY and CDR2 is SMNVEV (reference sequence). CDR3 residues: CASSLVGDDNQPQHF. The CDR3 DNA is TGTGCCAGCAGTTTGGTGGGGGACGATAATCAGCCCCAGCATTTT.

This clone was recorded only once. CDR3 DNA sequence: TGTGCCAGCAGCTTAAGTCGGGAGGGCTTTGAGCAGTACTTC. Protein sequence: CASSLSREGFEQYF. The chain combines TRBV7-2 with TRBJ2-7, with TRBD2 matching 8 bases. Per the germline V gene, CDR1 is SGHTA and CDR2 is FQGNSA. The CDR3 totals 14 residues. J lost 7 bases, V lost 2 bases, and 7 bases had no gene match.

The chain carries TRBV11-2 and TRBJ2-7, with D unresolved. Germline V gene lookup returns CDR1 SGHAT and CDR2 FQNNGV. The V end was cut by 5 bases, the J end by 3 bases, with 5 bases between. This CDR3 comprises 11 residues. CDR3 residues: CASSLHYEQYF. CDR3 DNA sequence: TGTGCCAGCAGCCTACACTACGAGCAGTACTTC.

The chain recombines TRBV18 with TRBJ2-7, with 8 bases matching TRBD1. In germline, CDR1 is KGHSH, CDR2 LQKENI. The length of the CDR3 is 15 residues. V shed 4 bases, J shed 4 bases, and the junction held 9 bases outside the gene matches. The CDR3 is CASSRSQGAAYEQYF. The CDR3 DNA is TGTGCCAGCTCACGTTCCCAGGGGGCGGCGTACGAGCAGTACTTC.

V gene TRBV11-2 combines with J gene TRBJ1-4; TRBD1 matches 7 bases. The CDR3 loop spans 13 amino acids. CDR1 and CDR2 from the germline V gene are SGHAT and FQNNGV. Germline trimming cut 5 bases from V and 8 bases from J; bases unmatched to any gene: 5. CDR3 in amino acids: CASSQGGLEKLFF. The CDR3, as DNA: TGTGCCAGCAGCCAAGGGGGCTTAGAAAAACTGTTTTTT.

The V and J genes are TRBV5-6 and TRBJ2-6; D is perhaps TRBD1 (5 bases). CDR1 and CDR2 (germline): SGHDT, YYEEEE. V lost 0 bases to trimming and J lost 1 base, with 11 bases between them. This CDR3 has 17 residues. Here the CDR3 reads CASSLGQGGSGANVLTF. CDR3 bases: TGTGCCAGCAGCTTGGGGCAGGGTGGTTCTGGGGCCAACGTCCTGACTTTC.

The gene calls are TRBV27 and TRBJ1-1, with TRBD1 matching 8 bases. V lost 0 bases and J lost 4; bases outside the gene matches: 4. The CDR3 is made up of 15 amino acids. Germline V gives CDR1 MNHEY, CDR2 SMNVEV (reference sequence). The CDR3 loop is CASSLSPTGGTEAFF. The CDR3 coding sequence is TGTGCCAGCAGTTTATCCCCCACAGGGGGCACTGAAGCTTTCTTT.

The chain combines TRBV7-3 with TRBJ2-7; 7 nucleotides align to TRBD1. The CDR3 spans 14 residues. The germline V gene encodes CDR1 SGHTA and CDR2 FQGTGA. J gave up 3 bases and V 10 bases, and 12 bases lay outside the gene matches. The CDR3 sequence: CATTRTGKSYEQYF. CDR3 DNA: TGTGCCACTACCCGGACAGGCAAGAGCTACGAGCAGTACTTC.

V usage is TRBV4-3 and J usage is TRBJ2-3; D ambiguous. V shed 3 bases and J shed 0 bases, with 10 bases lying between them. Germline V gives CDR1 LGHNA, CDR2 YSLEER. The CDR3 contains 15 residues. The CDR3 DNA reads as TGCGCCAGCAGCCAGGTTCCGGCTAGCACAGATACGCAGTATTTT. Translation gives CASSQVPASTDTQYF.

This clone was recorded once. The gene calls are TRBV10-3 and TRBJ2-2; unclear D gene. This CDR3 has 16 amino acids. V lost 0 bases, J lost 5 bases, and 13 bases lay in between. Germline V gene lookup returns CDR1 ENHRY and CDR2 SYGVKD. The CDR3 loop is CAISESLLDKTGELFF. CDR3 DNA: TGTGCCATCAGTGAGTCGCTGCTAGACAAAACCGGGGAGCTGTTTTTT.